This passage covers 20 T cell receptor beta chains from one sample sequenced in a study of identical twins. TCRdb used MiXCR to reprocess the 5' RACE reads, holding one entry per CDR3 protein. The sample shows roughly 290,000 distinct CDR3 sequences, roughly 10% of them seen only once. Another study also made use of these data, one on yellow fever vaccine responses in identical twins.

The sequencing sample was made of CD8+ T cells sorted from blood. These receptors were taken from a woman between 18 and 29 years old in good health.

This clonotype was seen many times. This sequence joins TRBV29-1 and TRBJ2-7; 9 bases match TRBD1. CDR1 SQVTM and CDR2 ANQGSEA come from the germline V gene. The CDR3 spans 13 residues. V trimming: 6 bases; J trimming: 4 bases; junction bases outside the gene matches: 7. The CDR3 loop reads CSVLGQGRYEQYF. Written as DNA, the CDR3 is TGCAGCGTCCTAGGACAGGGGCGATACGAGCAGTACTTC.

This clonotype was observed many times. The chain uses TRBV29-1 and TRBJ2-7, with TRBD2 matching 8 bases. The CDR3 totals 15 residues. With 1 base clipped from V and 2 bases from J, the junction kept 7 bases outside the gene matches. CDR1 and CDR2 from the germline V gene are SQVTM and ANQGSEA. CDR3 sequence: CSVEVAGKSTYEQYF. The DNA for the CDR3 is TGCAGCGTTGAAGTAGCGGGAAAATCAACCTACGAGCAGTACTTC.

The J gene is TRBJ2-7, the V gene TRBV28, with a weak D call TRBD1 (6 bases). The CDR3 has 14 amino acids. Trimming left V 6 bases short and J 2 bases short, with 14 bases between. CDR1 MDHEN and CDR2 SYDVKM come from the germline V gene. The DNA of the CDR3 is TGTGCCAGCAGCCTCCGGGACAAAACCTACGAGCAGTACTTC. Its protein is CASSLRDKTYEQYF.

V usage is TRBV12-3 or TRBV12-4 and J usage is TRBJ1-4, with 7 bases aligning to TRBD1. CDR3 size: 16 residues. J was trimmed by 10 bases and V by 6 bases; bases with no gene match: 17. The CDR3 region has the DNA TGTGCCAGCAGGCATGATGGGACAGACGTCAAAGGAAAACTGTTTTTT. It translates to CASRHDGTDVKGKLFF.

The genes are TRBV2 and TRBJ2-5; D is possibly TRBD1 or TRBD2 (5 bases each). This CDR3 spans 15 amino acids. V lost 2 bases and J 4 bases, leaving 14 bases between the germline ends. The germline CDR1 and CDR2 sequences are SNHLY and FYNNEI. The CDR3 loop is CASSEPRDGGETQYF. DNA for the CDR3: TGTGCCAGCAGTGAACCACGGGACGGAGGAGAGACCCAGTACTTC.

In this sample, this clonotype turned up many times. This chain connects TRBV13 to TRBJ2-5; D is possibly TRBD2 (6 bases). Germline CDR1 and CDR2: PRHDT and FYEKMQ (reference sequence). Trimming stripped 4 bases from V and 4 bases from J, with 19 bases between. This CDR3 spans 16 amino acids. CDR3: CASSSLAGVSGETQYF. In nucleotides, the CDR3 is TGTGCCAGCAGCTCACTAGCCGGAGTAAGCGGAGAGACCCAGTACTTC. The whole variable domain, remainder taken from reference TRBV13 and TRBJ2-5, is AAGVIQSPRHLIKEKRETATLKCYPIPRHDTVYWYQQGPGQDPQFLISFYEKMQSDKGSIPDRFSAQQFSDYHSELNMSSLELGDSALYFCASSSLAGVSGETQYFGPGTRLLVL.

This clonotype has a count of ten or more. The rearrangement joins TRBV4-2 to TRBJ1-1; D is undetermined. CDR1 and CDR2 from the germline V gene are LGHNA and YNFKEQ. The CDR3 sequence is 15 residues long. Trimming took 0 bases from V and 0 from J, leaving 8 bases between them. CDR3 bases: TGTGCCAGCAGCCAAGACCGACGGGTGAACACTGAAGCTTTCTTT. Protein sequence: CASSQDRRVNTEAFF.

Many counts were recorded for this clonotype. The CDR3 loop reads CASSLRRAGDTQYF. Written as DNA, the CDR3 is TGTGCCAGCAGCTTGAGGAGGGCCGGAGATACGCAGTATTTT. The chain employs TRBV7-9 and TRBJ2-3; perhaps TRBD2 as D (6 bases). CDR1 and CDR2 (germline): SEHNR, FQNEAQ (reference sequence). V was pared by 3 bases and J by 5 bases, with 12 bases between. The CDR3 spans 14 residues.

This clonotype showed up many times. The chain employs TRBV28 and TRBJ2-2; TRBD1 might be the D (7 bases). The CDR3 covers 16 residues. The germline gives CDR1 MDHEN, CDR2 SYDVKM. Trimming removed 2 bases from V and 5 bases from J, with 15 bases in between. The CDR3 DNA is TGTGCCAGCAGTTTAGGCCTCAGGGGGGTGACCGGGGAGCTGTTTTTT. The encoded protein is CASSLGLRGVTGELFF.

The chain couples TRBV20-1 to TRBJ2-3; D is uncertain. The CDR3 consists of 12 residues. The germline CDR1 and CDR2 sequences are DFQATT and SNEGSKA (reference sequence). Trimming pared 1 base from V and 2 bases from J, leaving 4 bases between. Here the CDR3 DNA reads TGCAGTGCTAGAGCGTCCACAGATACGCAGTATTTT. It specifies CSARASTDTQYF.

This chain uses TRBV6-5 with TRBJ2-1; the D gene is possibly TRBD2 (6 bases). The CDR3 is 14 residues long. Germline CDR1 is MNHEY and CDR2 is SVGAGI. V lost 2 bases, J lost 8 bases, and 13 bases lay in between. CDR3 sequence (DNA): TGTGCCAGCAGTTACGGGACTTCGGGCGATGAGCAGTTCTTC. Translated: CASSYGTSGDEQFF.

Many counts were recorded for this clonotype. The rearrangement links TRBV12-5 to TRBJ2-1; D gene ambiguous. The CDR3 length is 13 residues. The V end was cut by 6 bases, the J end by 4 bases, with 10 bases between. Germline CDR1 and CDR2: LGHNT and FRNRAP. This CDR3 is CASGDLVYNEQFF. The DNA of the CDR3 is TGTGCTAGTGGGGACCTGGTGTACAATGAGCAGTTCTTC.

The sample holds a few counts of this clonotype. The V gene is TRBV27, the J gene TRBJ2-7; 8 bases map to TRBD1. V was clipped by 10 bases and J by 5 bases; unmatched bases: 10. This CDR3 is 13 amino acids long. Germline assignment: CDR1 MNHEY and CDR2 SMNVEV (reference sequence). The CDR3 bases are TGTGCCACCTGGGCGCAGGGGGCCAACGAGCAGTACTTC. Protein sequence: CATWAQGANEQYF.

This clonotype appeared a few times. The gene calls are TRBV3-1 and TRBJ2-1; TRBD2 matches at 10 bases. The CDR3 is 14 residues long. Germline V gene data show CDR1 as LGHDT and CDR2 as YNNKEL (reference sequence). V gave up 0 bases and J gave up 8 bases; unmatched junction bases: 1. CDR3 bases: TGTGCCAGCAGCCAAGATCTAGCGGGAGATGAGCAGTTCTTC. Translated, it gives CASSQDLAGDEQFF.

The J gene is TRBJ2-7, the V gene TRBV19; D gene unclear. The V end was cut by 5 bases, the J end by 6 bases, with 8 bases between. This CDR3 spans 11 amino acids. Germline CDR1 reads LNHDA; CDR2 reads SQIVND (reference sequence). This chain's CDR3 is CASSPGIEQYF. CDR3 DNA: TGTGCCAGTAGTCCCGGTATCGAGCAGTACTTC.

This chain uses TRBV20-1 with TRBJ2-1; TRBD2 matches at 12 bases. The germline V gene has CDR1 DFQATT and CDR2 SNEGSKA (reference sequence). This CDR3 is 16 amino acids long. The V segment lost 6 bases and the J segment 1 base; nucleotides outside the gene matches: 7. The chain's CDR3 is CSARVTSGRSYNEQFF. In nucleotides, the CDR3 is TGCAGTGCGAGGGTGACTAGCGGGAGATCCTACAATGAGCAGTTCTTC.

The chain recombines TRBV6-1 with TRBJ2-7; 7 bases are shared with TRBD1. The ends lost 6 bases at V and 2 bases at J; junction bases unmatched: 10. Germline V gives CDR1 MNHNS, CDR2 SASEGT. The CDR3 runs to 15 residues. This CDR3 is CASSGTGTETYEQYF. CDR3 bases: TGTGCCAGCAGCGGAACCGGGACAGAAACCTACGAGCAGTACTTC.

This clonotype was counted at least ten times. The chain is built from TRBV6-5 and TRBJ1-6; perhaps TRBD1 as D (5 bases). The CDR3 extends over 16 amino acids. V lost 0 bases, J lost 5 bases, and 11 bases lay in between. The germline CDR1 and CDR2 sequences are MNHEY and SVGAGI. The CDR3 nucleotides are TGTGCCAGCAGTTACTCGATGAGGGGTAATAATTCACCCCTCCACTTT. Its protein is CASSYSMRGNNSPLHF.

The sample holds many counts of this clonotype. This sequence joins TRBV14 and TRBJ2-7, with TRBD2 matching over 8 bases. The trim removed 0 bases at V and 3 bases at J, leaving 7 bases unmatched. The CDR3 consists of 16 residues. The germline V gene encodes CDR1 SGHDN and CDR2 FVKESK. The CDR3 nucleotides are TGTGCCAGCAGCCAAGATCGAGCGGGAGCGCTCTACGAGCAGTACTTC. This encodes CASSQDRAGALYEQYF. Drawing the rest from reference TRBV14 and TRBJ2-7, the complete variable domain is EAGVTQFPSHSVIEKGQTVTLRCDPISGHDNLYWYRRVMGKEIKFLLHFVKESKQDESGMPNNRFLAERTGGTYSTLKVQPAELEDSGVYFCASSQDRAGALYEQYFGPGTRLTVT.

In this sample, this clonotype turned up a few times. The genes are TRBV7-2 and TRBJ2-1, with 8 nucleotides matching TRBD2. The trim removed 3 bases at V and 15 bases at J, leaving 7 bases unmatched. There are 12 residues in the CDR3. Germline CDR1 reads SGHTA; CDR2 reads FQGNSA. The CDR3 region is CASSFEREMRFF. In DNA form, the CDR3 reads TGTGCCAGCAGCTTCGAGCGGGAGATGCGGTTCTTC.